This is a list of T cell receptor beta chains from one sample in a study of blood T cell repertoires in COVID-19. Assay used: immunoSEQ multiplex PCR; TCRdb lists only in-frame clones, some missing. The table records 400,000 to 450,000 clones, around 86% of them present only once. The sequencing input was peripheral blood. These receptors were taken from a woman in her thirties with active or convalescent COVID-19. The CDR3 runs from the conserved cysteine through the conserved F or W. A D gene is named only where the DNA matches it firmly. Part of the rows lack a size; the others show once, few, many or a class for expanded clones.

V	D	size	J	DNA	CDR3
TRBV5-6	NA	NA	TRBJ1-4	TGTGCCAGCAGCTTGTCAGGAAATGAAAAACTGTTTTTT	CASSLSGNEKLFF
TRBV29-1	NA	NA	TRBJ1-3	TGCAGCGTTCAACCAGGGACAACTGGAAACACCATATATTTT	CSVQPGTTGNTIYF
TRBV15	TRBD2	many	TRBJ2-7	TGTGCCACCAGCAGAGATACCGTCGCGGGAGGTCTCTACGAGCAGTACTTC	CATSRDTVAGGLYEQYF
TRBV18	TRBD2	NA	TRBJ2-1	TGTGCCAGCTCACCACCGCTAGCGGGAGGCCTCATGCCCAGCTCCTACAATGAGCAGTTCTTC	CASSPPLAGGLMPSSYNEQFF
TRBV5-6	NA	NA	TRBJ2-7	TGTGCCAGCAGCTTGACAGGCTACGAGCAGTACTTC	CASSLTGYEQYF
TRBV2	TRBD1	NA	TRBJ1-3	TGTGCCAGCACCTTCGGGACAGGGGCCTCTGGAAACACCATATATTTT	CASTFGTGASGNTIYF
TRBV11-2	NA	once	TRBJ2-7	TGTGCCAGCAGCTTCGTTGGTAGAACCGAGCAGTACTTC	CASSFVGRTEQYF
TRBV15	NA	NA	TRBJ2-7	TGTGCCACCAGCAGAGGAAACACCTACGAGCAGTACTTC	CATSRGNTYEQYF
TRBV20-1	TRBD1	NA	TRBJ1-5	TGCAGTGCTAGTTGGATGGGACAGCAGAATCAGCCCCAGCATTTT	CSASWMGQQNQPQHF
TRBV18	TRBD1	NA	TRBJ2-4	TGTGCCAGCTCCCAGGGGGCTATGAACATTCAGTACTTC	CASSQGAMNIQYF
TRBV25-1	NA	NA	TRBJ2-7	TGTGCCAGCAGTGATTACGGGAGACCCTACGAGCAGTACTTC	CASSDYGRPYEQYF